The next 2 T cell receptor beta chains were all read from a single sample in a study of cytomegalovirus exposure and HLA in healthy donors. PCR was performed using 60 Vbeta and 13 Jbeta primers. Profiled with immunoSEQ multiplex PCR; TCRdb holds only in-frame clones, not every one. This table holds fewer than 95,000 clones, over 65% found once. The sample was PBMCs. The source of these receptors is a middle-aged woman in good health and CMV-seropositive.

This clone was counted a few times. The rearrangement links TRBV6-1 to TRBJ1-1; 7 nucleotides line up with TRBD1. Germline CDR1 reads MNHNS; CDR2 reads SASEGT. The CDR3 is 13 residues long. The trim removed 6 bases at V and 4 bases at J, leaving 5 bases unmatched. The CDR3 DNA follows: TGTGCCAGCAGCCGACAGGGAACCACTGAAGCTTTCTTT. Translation: CASSRQGTTEAFF.

The chain links TRBV29-1 to TRBJ1-3; D not certain. The germline V gene has CDR1 SQVTM and CDR2 ANQGSEA. V was clipped by 1 base and J by 11 bases, with 12 bases between them. This CDR3 region has 12 residues. The CDR3, as DNA: TGCAGCGTTGAAGGCGACTACGGGGCCATATATTTT. Its protein product is CSVEGDYGAIYF.